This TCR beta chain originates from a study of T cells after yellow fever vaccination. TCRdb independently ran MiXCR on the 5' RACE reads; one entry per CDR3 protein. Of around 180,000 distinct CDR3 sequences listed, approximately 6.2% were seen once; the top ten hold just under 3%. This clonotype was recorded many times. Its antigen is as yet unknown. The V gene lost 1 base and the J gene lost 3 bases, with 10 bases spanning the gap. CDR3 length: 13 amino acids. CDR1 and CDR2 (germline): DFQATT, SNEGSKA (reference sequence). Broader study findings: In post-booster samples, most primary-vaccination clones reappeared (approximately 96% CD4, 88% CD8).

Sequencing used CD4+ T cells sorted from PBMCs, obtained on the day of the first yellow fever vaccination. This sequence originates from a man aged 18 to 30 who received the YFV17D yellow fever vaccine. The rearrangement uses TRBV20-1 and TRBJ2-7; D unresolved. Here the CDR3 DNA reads TGCAGTGCTAGAGTGTCTCCGGTCTACGAGCAGTACTTC. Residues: CSARVSPVYEQYF.